These T cell receptor beta chains were read from a single sample in a study of beta chain features in type 1 diabetes. This table comes from immunoSEQ multiplex PCR, and its TCRdb copy is limited to in-frame clones, with some not included. The table has approximately 400,000 clones, over 12% seen once. Sequencing used naive CD4+ T cells from blood. The receptors shown here come from a woman aged 18-30 years in good health. Each CDR3 is given without its conserved first and last residue. Each record gives: V gene, CDR3 protein.

v_gene: TRBV15; CDR3aa: ATSRGSGRPYNEQF
v_gene: TRBV2; CDR3aa: AASTLKGSGGVGTDTQY
v_gene: TRBV28; CDR3aa: ASSLGLAGFSSYNEQF
v_gene: TRBV5-1; CDR3aa: ASSSPGTGQF
v_gene: TRBV19; CDR3aa: ASSTTSRYNEQF
v_gene: TRBV28; CDR3aa: ASRASGRFGADTQY
v_gene: TRBV10-1; CDR3aa: ASSRDSAYEQY
v_gene: TRBV7-6; CDR3aa: ASSLARGRGYT
v_gene: TRBV6-5; CDR3aa: ASTDPDSDTQY
v_gene: TRBV2; CDR3aa: VLVTFDYEQY
v_gene: TRBV5-5; CDR3aa: ASSLAVAQETQY
v_gene: TRBV9; CDR3aa: ASSVAGAGGYRNEQF
v_gene: TRBV30; CDR3aa: AWSVDLSNYEQY
v_gene: TRBV18; CDR3aa: ASSAIGLKSTDTQY
v_gene: TRBV28; CDR3aa: ASRSPGYGYT